These 5 T cell receptor beta chains were sequenced from one sample in a study of blood T cell repertoires in COVID-19. This table comes from immunoSEQ multiplex PCR, and its TCRdb copy is limited to in-frame clones, with some not included. The sample consists of fewer than 120,000 clones, 65% to 90% of them appearing once. The sample taken for sequencing was peripheral blood. These receptor sequences come from a woman between 55 and 75 years old with acute or convalescent COVID-19.

The chain employs TRBV15 and TRBJ1-2; tentatively, D is TRBD1 (6 bases). Germline loops: CDR1 LNHNV, CDR2 YYDKDF (reference sequence). V gave up 2 bases and J gave up 7 bases, with 11 bases separating them. This CDR3 spans 13 amino acids. The CDR3 nucleotides are TGTGCCACCAGCAGAAGAGCAGGGGTTGGCTACACCTTC. The encoded protein is CATSRRAGVGYTF.

This chain joins TRBV29-1 and TRBJ1-1; TRBD1 agrees at 9 bases. CDR3 length: 13 residues. The V gene end was trimmed by 5 bases and the J gene end by 3 bases; junction bases not matched to a gene: 4. Germline values: CDR1 SQVTM, CDR2 ANQGSEA. As DNA, the CDR3 is TGCAGCGTTCAGACAGGGGGTGACACTGAAGCTTTCTTT. It codes for CSVQTGGDTEAFF.

The J gene is TRBJ1-1, the V gene TRBV29-1, with no clear D. The CDR3 sequence is 13 residues long. CDR1 is SQVTM, CDR2 ANQGSEA, per germline. With 4 bases removed from V and 5 bases from J, the gap between germline ends came to 14 bases. CDR3 amino acids: CSVGVLGSTEAFF. DNA of the CDR3: TGCAGCGTTGGGGTTCTGGGGAGTACTGAAGCTTTCTTT.

The chain combines TRBV2 with TRBJ1-2; the D is unclear. The V end was cut by 6 bases, the J end by 2 bases, with 13 bases between. The CDR3 runs 14 residues. Looked up from germline, CDR1 is SNHLY and CDR2 is FYNNEI. The CDR3 sequence is CASSQDEGNYGYTF. The CDR3 DNA follows: TGTGCCAGCAGCCAGGACGAGGGCAACTATGGCTACACCTTC.

The chain is built from TRBV6-4 and TRBJ1-1, with unresolved D. CDR1 is MRHNA, CDR2 SNTAGT, per germline. The CDR3 is 13 amino acids. Trimming pared 4 bases from V and 0 bases from J, leaving 6 bases between. In DNA form, the CDR3 reads TGTGCCAGCAGTGCCTCCATGAACACTGAAGCTTTCTTT. It encodes CASSASMNTEAFF.